The 23 T cell receptor beta chains presented below share a single source sample, sequenced in a study of graft-versus-host responses after intestinal transplantation. Their antigens remain unidentified. Sequencing used immunoSEQ multiplex PCR; TCRdb keeps in-frame clones, though not all of them. The data hold 70,000 to 100,000 clones, with around 90% observed a single time. The sequencing used unstimulated CD4+ T cells sorted from spleen or lymph node cells, collected before intestinal transplant. The receptors come from a human donor who received an intestinal transplant.

The chain joins TRBV7-9 to TRBJ1-4; no definite D call. Germline CDR1 is SEHNR and CDR2 is FQNEAQ (reference sequence). The V end lost 4 bases, the J end lost 8 bases, and 8 bases lay between the germline ends. The CDR3 length is 12 residues. The CDR3 DNA reads TGTGCCAGCAGCTCCGCGAAAGAAAAACTGTTTTTT. This codes for CASSSAKEKLFF. Full variable domain (outside the CDR3, taken from reference TRBV7-9 and TRBJ1-4): DTGVSQNPRHKITKRGQNVTFRCDPISEHNRLYWYRQTLGQGPEFLTYFQNEAQLEKSRLLSDRFSAERPKGSFSTLEIQRTEQGDSAMYLCASSSAKEKLFFGSGTQLSVL.

The V and J genes are TRBV5-1 and TRBJ2-7; 10 bases align to TRBD2. This CDR3 has 21 residues. The J segment lost 3 bases and the V segment lost 0 bases, leaving 21 bases of the junction unmatched. The V gene's germline CDR1 is SGHRS and CDR2 YFSETQ. The CDR3 sequence: CASSLGLAGDVLRGTGYEQYF. In nucleotides, the CDR3 is TGCGCCAGCAGCTTGGGGCTAGCGGGAGACGTGCTGAGGGGGACGGGCTACGAGCAGTACTTC. The whole variable domain, remainder taken from reference TRBV5-1 and TRBJ2-7, is KAGVTQTPRYLIKTRGQQVTLSCSPISGHRSVSWYQQTPGQGLQFLFEYFSETQRNKGNFPGRFSGRQFSNSRSEMNVSTLELGDSALYLCASSLGLAGDVLRGTGYEQYFGPGTRLTVT.

The V gene is TRBV5-6, the J gene TRBJ1-1; D remains unclear. This CDR3 is 14 amino acids long. Germline CDR1 SGHDT, CDR2 YYEEEE. V was shortened by 2 bases and J by 6 bases, with 14 bases between the two germline ends. The CDR3 DNA sequence: TGTGCCAGCAGCTTCGTCCCCCTGAGCCCTGAAGCTTTCTTT. Translating gives CASSFVPLSPEAFF.

This rearrangement joins TRBV7-8 to TRBJ2-7, with D perhaps matching TRBD1 (5 bases). CDR1 SGHVS and CDR2 FQNEAQ come from the germline V gene. The CDR3 covers 17 residues. V shed 4 bases and J shed 0 bases, with 19 bases lying between them. The CDR3 here is CASSSQAIQGSSYEQYF. CDR3 sequence (DNA): TGTGCCAGCAGCTCGCAGGCCATCCAGGGCAGCTCCTACGAGCAGTACTTC. Full variable domain (outside the CDR3, taken from reference TRBV7-8 and TRBJ2-7): GAGVSQSPRYKVAKRGQDVALRCDPISGHVSLFWYQQALGQGPEFLTYFQNEAQLDKSGLPSDRFFAERPEGSVSTLKIQRTQQEDSAVYLCASSSQAIQGSSYEQYFGPGTRLTVT.

V gene TRBV18 combines with J gene TRBJ1-3; no reliable D call. The CDR3 has 16 residues. The germline V gene encodes CDR1 KGHSH and CDR2 LQKENI. V was clipped by 3 bases and J by 4 bases, with 16 bases between them. In DNA form, the CDR3 reads TGTGCCAGCTCACCGAGGGTCGGAGCAGCCGGAAACACCATATATTTT. The encoded protein is CASSPRVGAAGNTIYF.

The chain has TRBV7-9 and TRBJ1-2; 9 bases are a match to TRBD1. CDR1 and CDR2 (germline): SEHNR, FQNEAQ (reference sequence). With 5 bases clipped from V and 6 bases from J, the junction kept 13 bases outside the gene matches. The CDR3 consists of 16 residues. For the CDR3, the DNA is TGTGCCAGCAGCCAACTCTCCACAGGGGGCGCGGATGGCTACACCTTC. Encoded protein: CASSQLSTGGADGYTF.

The V call is TRBV15, the J call TRBJ2-3; unclear D gene. V shed 5 bases and J shed 4 bases, with 10 bases lying between them. Per germline, CDR1 LNHNV and CDR2 YYDKDF (reference sequence). The CDR3 totals 13 residues. The DNA of the CDR3 is TGTGCCACCAGCCACCTTCGGGCAGATACGCAGTATTTT. It encodes CATSHLRADTQYF.

The chain recombines TRBV30 with TRBJ1-2; D is unclear. CDR1 and CDR2 from the germline V gene are GTSNPN and SVGIG (reference sequence). The CDR3 totals 12 residues. V was clipped by 4 bases and J by 0 bases, with 6 bases between them. CDR3 amino acids: CAWTQSNYGYTF. DNA for the CDR3: TGTGCCTGGACTCAGTCTAACTATGGCTACACCTTC.

The V and J genes are TRBV28 and TRBJ1-1, with D perhaps matching TRBD1 (5 bases). Germline CDR1 is MDHEN and CDR2 is SYDVKM. The CDR3 consists of 20 residues. V lost 3 bases, J lost 0 bases, and 26 bases lay in between. The CDR3 loop is CASSFWGGTGITALNTEAFF. CDR3 in DNA: TGTGCCAGCAGTTTTTGGGGGGGGACGGGCATAACTGCCCTGAACACTGAAGCTTTCTTT.

V is TRBV5-4 and J is TRBJ1-1; possible D gene TRBD1, 6 bases. The germline V and J ends were trimmed by 1 base and 3 bases, with 13 bases remaining between them. Per the germline V gene, CDR1 is SGHNT and CDR2 is YYREEE (reference sequence). The CDR3 has 15 residues. In DNA, the CDR3 is TGTGCCAGCAGCTTGAGGGGGGGCTTGTACACTGAAGCTTTCTTT. The encoded protein is CASSLRGGLYTEAFF.

The chain is built from TRBV4-2 and TRBJ2-5; 9 bases fit TRBD2. CDR1 is LGHNA, CDR2 YNFKEQ, per germline. The CDR3 length is 14 residues. The V segment lost 5 bases and the J segment 4 bases; nucleotides outside the gene matches: 5. As DNA, the CDR3 is TGTGCCAGCAGCAATAGCGGGGGTGGAGAGACCCAGTACTTC. Its protein product is CASSNSGGGETQYF.

CDR3 DNA sequence: TGTGCCAGCAGCTCGACAGGCTCCCCGAGGGACGAGCAGTACTTC. Its protein product is CASSSTGSPRDEQYF. The gene calls are TRBV28 and TRBJ2-7; tentatively, D is TRBD1 (6 bases). Trimming removed 6 bases at V and 5 bases at J, with 20 bases between. This CDR3 has 15 amino acids. Germline assignment: CDR1 MDHEN and CDR2 SYDVKM.

The V and J genes are TRBV9 and TRBJ2-2, with D perhaps TRBD2 (5 bases). With 1 base removed from V and 5 bases from J, the gap between germline ends came to 9 bases. The CDR3 contains 14 residues. Germline V lookup: CDR1 SGDLS, CDR2 YYNGEE. The chain's CDR3 is CASSVNSGTGELFF. The CDR3, as DNA: TGTGCCAGCAGCGTAAACAGCGGAACCGGGGAGCTGTTTTTT.

The chain carries TRBV29-1 and TRBJ1-1; weak D call: TRBD1 (5 bases). V gave up 3 bases and J gave up 2 bases, with 13 bases separating them. The CDR3 loop spans 14 amino acids. Germline V gene sequence: CDR1 SQVTM, CDR2 ANQGSEA. The CDR3 region is CSVDQGRVNTEAFF. Written as DNA, the CDR3 is TGCAGCGTTGACCAGGGCAGGGTTAACACTGAAGCTTTCTTT.

CDR3 in DNA: TGTGCCAGCAGCGTAGCGGCAGGGGAGGGGAACACTGAAGCTTTCTTT. It translates to CASSVAAGEGNTEAFF. This chain joins TRBV9 and TRBJ1-1; tentative D call: TRBD1 (6 bases). In germline, CDR1 is SGDLS, CDR2 YYNGEE. The CDR3 is made up of 16 amino acids. V was pared by 0 bases and J by 1 base, with 13 bases between.

The chain couples TRBV28 to TRBJ2-7, with 14 positions matching TRBD2. This CDR3 spans 16 amino acids. With 7 bases clipped from V and 6 bases from J, the junction kept 11 bases outside the gene matches. CDR1 MDHEN and CDR2 SYDVKM come from the germline V gene. Here the CDR3 DNA reads TGTGCCAGCACCGGACTAGCGGGAGGTCCGGCGAGCGAGCAGTACTTC. Translating gives CASTGLAGGPASEQYF.

This chain joins TRBV10-2 and TRBJ1-3; 7 bases fit TRBD1. Germline CDR1 reads WSHSY; CDR2 reads SAAADI. V lost 1 base, J lost 0 bases, and 3 bases stayed unmatched. The CDR3 runs 16 residues. CDR3: CASSELGTDSGNTIYF. In nucleotides, the CDR3 is TGCGCCAGCAGTGAGTTAGGGACAGACTCTGGAAACACCATATATTTT.

V is TRBV7-2 and J is TRBJ2-7; TRBD2 matches 9 bases. Losses at the gene ends were 5 bases for V and 3 bases for J; bases not matched to a gene: 8. Germline V lookup: CDR1 SGHTA, CDR2 FQGNSA. The CDR3 length is 15 residues. CDR3 region: CASSPGLALVYEQYF. The CDR3, as DNA: TGTGCCAGCAGCCCTGGACTAGCGCTAGTCTACGAGCAGTACTTC.

The chain recombines TRBV6-1 with TRBJ1-2; a weak D match, TRBD1 (5 bases). CDR1 MNHNS and CDR2 SASEGT come from the germline V gene. V dropped 1 base and J dropped 4 bases, with 10 bases sitting between them. The CDR3 has 14 residues. The DNA of the CDR3 is TGTGCCAGCAGTGAAGTCGGGGGGGGCTATGGCTACACCTTC. Its protein product is CASSEVGGGYGYTF.

The V call is TRBV19, the J call TRBJ1-2; tentatively, D is TRBD1 (5 bases). V lost 7 bases, J lost 4 bases, and 10 bases lay in between. Germline assignment: CDR1 LNHDA and CDR2 SQIVND (reference sequence). The CDR3 runs to 12 residues. CDR3 residues: CASTDSVYGYTF. The CDR3 nucleotides are TGTGCCAGTACCGACAGCGTCTATGGCTACACCTTC.

The chain couples TRBV7-9 to TRBJ2-2, with a tentative D call TRBD2 (5 bases). CDR3 length: 15 amino acids. V was clipped by 5 bases and J by 0 bases, with 10 bases between them. In germline, CDR1 is SEHNR, CDR2 FQNEAQ (reference sequence). The CDR3 sequence is CASSPPGSNTGELFF. In DNA form, the CDR3 reads TGTGCCAGCAGCCCCCCGGGGTCGAACACCGGGGAGCTGTTTTTT.

The genes are TRBV6-4 and TRBJ2-5; 7 nucleotides align to TRBD1. CDR3 length: 15 residues. CDR1 and CDR2 (germline): MRHNA, SNTAGT. Germline trimming cut 2 bases from V and 4 bases from J; bases unmatched to any gene: 7. DNA for the CDR3: TGTGCCAGCAGTGACCCTACAGGGGAGATAGAGACCCAGTACTTC. Amino acid sequence: CASSDPTGEIETQYF.

V and J are TRBV30 and TRBJ1-5; TRBD1 matches 8 bases. Germline trimming cut 2 bases from V and 6 bases from J; bases unmatched to any gene: 12. This CDR3 has 16 amino acids. Looked up from germline, CDR1 is GTSNPN and CDR2 is SVGIG (reference sequence). The chain's CDR3 is CAWSLGVSGGSQPQHF. The CDR3 DNA reads TGTGCCTGGAGTCTAGGGGTTTCAGGGGGCTCTCAGCCCCAGCATTTT.